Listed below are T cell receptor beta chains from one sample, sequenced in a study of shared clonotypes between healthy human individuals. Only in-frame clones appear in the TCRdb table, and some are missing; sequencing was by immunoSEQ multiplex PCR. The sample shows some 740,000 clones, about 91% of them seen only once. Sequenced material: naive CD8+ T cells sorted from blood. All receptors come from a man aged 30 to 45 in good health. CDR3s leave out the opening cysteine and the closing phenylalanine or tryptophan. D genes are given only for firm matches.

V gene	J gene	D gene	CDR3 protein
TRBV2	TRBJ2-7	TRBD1	ASRDRGPYEQY
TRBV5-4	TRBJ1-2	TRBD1	ASSYRIDRGPVGYT
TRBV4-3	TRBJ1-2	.	ASSQDRGHGYT
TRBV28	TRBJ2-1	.	ASSFPLAGQTGAPYNEQF
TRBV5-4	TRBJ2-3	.	ASSFAGGPPTDTQY
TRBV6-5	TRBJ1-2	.	ASSYSRTASYGYT
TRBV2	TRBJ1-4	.	VTDHGTDGPNEKLF
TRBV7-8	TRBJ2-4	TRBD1	ASSGRSGTAIAKNIQY
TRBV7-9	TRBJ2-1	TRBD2	ASSPTSGRVGNEQF
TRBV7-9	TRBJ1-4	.	ASSSPRRVGTPNEKLF
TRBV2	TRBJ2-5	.	ASSGQTYQETQY
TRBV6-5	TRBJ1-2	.	ASSYASSYGYT
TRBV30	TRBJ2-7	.	AWSVLHEQY
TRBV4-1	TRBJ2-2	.	ASSQVGGGADTGELF
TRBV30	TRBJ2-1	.	AWSHAGRREQF